This T cell receptor beta chain was observed in a study of OX40 agonist ivuxolimab in advanced cancers. Here immunoSEQ multiplex PCR was the method, and the copy in TCRdb shows in-frame clones only, minus some. The data show about 70,000 clones, 85% to 90% seen once. The CDR3 covers 14 residues. Trimming took off 1 base at V and 3 bases at J, with 10 bases between the two ends. In germline, CDR1 is LGHNA, CDR2 YNFKEQ. The material sequenced was CD4+ or CD8+ T cells sorted from blood, taken in a trial of the OX40 agonist ivuxolimab. V and J are TRBV4-2 and TRBJ2-7; D is undetermined. The clonotype originates from an adult with an advanced solid tumor such as melanoma, head and neck, liver or kidney cancer. CDR3 amino acids: CASSQGTIDYEQYF. The CDR3 DNA reads as TGTGCCAGCAGCCAAGGTACAATAGACTACGAGCAGTACTTC.